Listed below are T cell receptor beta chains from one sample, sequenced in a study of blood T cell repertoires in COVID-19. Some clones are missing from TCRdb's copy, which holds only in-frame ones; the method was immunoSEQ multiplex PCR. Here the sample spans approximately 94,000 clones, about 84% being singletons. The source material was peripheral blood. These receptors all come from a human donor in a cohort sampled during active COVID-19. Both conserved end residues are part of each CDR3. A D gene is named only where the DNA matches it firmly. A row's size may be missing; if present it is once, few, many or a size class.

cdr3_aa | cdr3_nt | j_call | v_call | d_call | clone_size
CASSYPPEGPSNQPQHF | TGTGCCAGCAGTTACCCCCCGGAGGGGCCAAGCAATCAGCCCCAGCATTTT | TRBJ1-5 | TRBV6-2/TRBV6-3 | . | .
CASSLWSSSSYEQYF | TGCGCCAGCAGCTTGTGGTCGTCGAGCTCCTACGAGCAGTACTTC | TRBJ2-7 | TRBV5-1 | . | .
CASSPSTVLNTEAFF | TGTGCCAGCTCACCGTCGACAGTTTTGAACACTGAAGCTTTCTTT | TRBJ1-1 | TRBV18 | . | few
CSASQGTSGNTIYF | TGCAGTGCTAGTCAGGGTACCTCTGGAAACACCATATATTTT | TRBJ1-3 | TRBV20-1 | . | .
CASSLGGLTTTDTQYF | TGTGCCAGCAGCTTAGGGGGACTAACGACCACAGATACGCAGTATTTT | TRBJ2-3 | TRBV7-6 | TRBD2 | .
CATNQEAEPRANYGYTF | TGTGCTACGAACCAAGAGGCAGAGCCTCGTGCTAACTATGGCTACACCTTC | TRBJ1-2 | TRBV19 | . | .
CASSTDRFRSGYTF | TGTGCCAGCAGCACGGACAGGTTTCGTAGTGGCTACACCTTC | TRBJ1-2 | TRBV6-5 | TRBD1 | .
CASSWMDRSQETQYF | TGTGCCAGCAGCTGGATGGACAGGAGCCAAGAGACCCAGTACTTC | TRBJ2-5 | TRBV5-5 | TRBD1 | once
CASSPQGQGNTEAFF | TGTGCCAGCAGTCCGCAGGGACAGGGTAACACTGAAGCTTTCTTT | TRBJ1-1 | TRBV28 | TRBD1 | .
CASSYISSSTGELFF | TGTGCCAGCAGTTACATTTCTAGCAGCACCGGGGAGCTGTTTTTT | TRBJ2-2 | TRBV6-5 | . | .
CASCYSGPYNEQFF | TGTGCCAGCTGTTATAGCGGGCCCTACAATGAGCAGTTCTTC | TRBJ2-1 | TRBV18 | TRBD2 | few
CASSLGLPQETQYF | TGTGCCAGCAGCCTGGGACTGCCTCAAGAGACCCAGTACTTC | TRBJ2-5 | TRBV7-2 | . | .
CASSSSGGDGYEQYF | TGTGCCAGCAGCTCATCGGGAGGGGACGGCTACGAGCAGTACTTC | TRBJ2-7 | TRBV7-9 | TRBD2 | .
CASSRGQLDNQPQHF | TGTGCCAGCAGTAGGGGACAGCTCGACAATCAGCCCCAGCATTTT | TRBJ1-5 | TRBV27 | TRBD1 | .
CASSPGQNTGELFF | TGTGCCAGCTCACCGGGACAGAACACCGGGGAGCTGTTTTTT | TRBJ2-2 | TRBV18 | . | .
CASSLWGGAPYEQYF | TGTGCCAGCAGTTTATGGGGTGGGGCTCCCTACGAGCAGTACTTC | TRBJ2-7 | TRBV27 | . | many
CASRHSDRGDEKLFF | TGTGCCAGCAGGCACTCGGACAGGGGAGACGAAAAACTGTTTTTT | TRBJ1-4 | TRBV7-9 | TRBD1 | few
CASSSRDRALGNTIYF | TGTGCCAGCAGTAGCCGGGACAGAGCTCTTGGAAACACCATATATTTT | TRBJ1-3 | TRBV6-6 | TRBD1 | .
CASSYPPGQGSRQYF | TGTGCCAGCAGTTACCCACCGGGACAGGGATCCAGGCAGTACTTC | TRBJ2-7 | TRBV6-5 | TRBD1 | .
CASSGGQRYTGELFF | TGTGCCAGTAGCGGGGGACAGCGTTACACCGGGGAGCTGTTTTTT | TRBJ2-2 | TRBV19 | . | .
CASSQTSGRSNEQFF | TGTGCCAGCTCACAAACTAGCGGGAGAAGTAATGAGCAGTTCTTC | TRBJ2-1 | TRBV18 | TRBD2 | .
CASLGSATDTQYF | TGTGCCAGCCTAGGCTCGGCCACAGATACGCAGTATTTT | TRBJ2-3 | TRBV18 | . | .
CASSPGALENIQYF | TGTGCCAGCTCTCCAGGGGCATTGGAAAACATTCAGTACTTC | TRBJ2-4 | TRBV5-5 | . | .
CASSLGGRTEAFF | TGTGCCAGCAGTTTAGGTGGCAGGACTGAAGCTTTCTTT | TRBJ1-1 | TRBV28 | . | .
CSVGERFTGSTGELFF | TGCAGCGTTGGGGAGCGGTTTACAGGGAGCACCGGGGAGCTGTTTTTT | TRBJ2-2 | TRBV29-1 | . | once
CATGTGNEKLFF | TGTGCCACCGGGACAGGTAATGAAAAACTGTTTTTT | TRBJ1-4 | TRBV3-1/TRBV3-2 | TRBD1 | .
CASSESGTGVSGYTF | TGTGCCAGCAGTGAATCTGGGACAGGGGTAAGTGGCTACACCTTC | TRBJ1-2 | TRBV25-1 | TRBD1 | .
CASNPGGISPLHF | TGTGCCAGCAACCCGGGGGGGATTTCACCCCTCCACTTT | TRBJ1-6 | TRBV5-6 | . | once
CATSRDLYEKLFF | TGTGCCACCAGCAGAGATTTATATGAAAAACTGTTTTTT | TRBJ1-4 | TRBV15 | . | .
CASSQGPTGELFF | TGTGCCAGCAGCCAGGGGCCCACCGGGGAGCTGTTTTTT | TRBJ2-2 | TRBV28 | . | .
CASSEPRTARYGYTF | TGTGCCAGCAGTGAACCGCGGACAGCACGCTATGGCTACACCTTC | TRBJ1-2 | TRBV6-1 | . | few
CASSIRGGTSGRVYEQYF | TGTGCCAGTAGTATCCGAGGGGGGACTAGCGGGAGAGTCTACGAGCAGTACTTC | TRBJ2-7 | TRBV19 | TRBD2 | .
CASTTGGRGYTF | TGTGCCAGCACCACAGGGGGCAGGGGCTACACCTTC | TRBJ1-2 | TRBV3-1/TRBV3-2 | TRBD1 | .
CASSSGTGIDTQYF | TGCGCCAGCAGCTCCGGGACAGGGATAGATACGCAGTATTTT | TRBJ2-3 | TRBV5-1 | TRBD1 | .